These 18 T cell receptor beta chains were sequenced from one sample in a study of T cell changes during pregnancy in multiple sclerosis. Method: immunoSEQ multiplex PCR; TCRdb's copy keeps in-frame clones and lacks some. The sample includes around 68,000 clones, around 91% of them seen just once. Sequencing was performed on peripheral blood, taken after pregnancy. The receptor set was obtained from a female donor in good health, enrolled as a control in a pregnancy study.

The chain combines TRBV9 with TRBJ1-2; D remains ambiguous. Looked up from germline, CDR1 is SGDLS and CDR2 is YYNGEE. CDR3 length: 16 amino acids. V gave up 0 bases and J gave up 0 bases, with 12 bases separating them. CDR3 DNA sequence: TGTGCCAGCAGCGTAGAACCCAGGTCATCTAACTATGGCTACACCTTC. It translates to CASSVEPRSSNYGYTF.

The rearrangement joins TRBV19 to TRBJ1-1; a weak D match, TRBD1 (6 bases). The ends were cut back, 6 bases at V and 10 bases at J, with 18 bases in the middle. Germline lookup yields CDR1 LNHDA and CDR2 SQIVND (reference sequence). The CDR3 extends over 13 amino acids. The CDR3 spells CASRDSRIGRAFF. The DNA of the CDR3 is TGTGCCAGTAGGGACAGCCGGATTGGGAGAGCTTTCTTT.

DNA for the CDR3: TGTGCCAGCAGCTTCTCAGGGGGAGGTAATGAAAAACTGTTTTTT. Residues: CASSFSGGGNEKLFF. The V gene is TRBV7-2, the J gene TRBJ1-4; 7 nucleotides match TRBD1. Germline V gene lookup returns CDR1 SGHTA and CDR2 FQGNSA. This CDR3 contains 15 residues. Trimming at V came to 3 bases and at J to 4 bases, leaving 5 bases not matched to a gene. The full variable domain, completed using reference TRBV7-2 and TRBJ1-4, is GAGVSQSPSNKVTEKGKDVELRCDPISGHTALYWYRQSLGQGLEFLIYFQGNSAPDKSGLPSDRFSAERTGGSVSTLTIQRTQQEDSAVYLCASSFSGGGNEKLFFGSGTQLSVL.

V and J are TRBV4-3 and TRBJ2-1, with D perhaps matching TRBD1 (6 bases). This CDR3 has 17 amino acids. Germline CDR1 is LGHNA and CDR2 is YSLEER. V was clipped by 0 bases and J by 1 base, with 13 bases between them. The CDR3 protein is CASSQEIRGVSYNEQFF. DNA for the CDR3: TGCGCCAGCAGCCAAGAGATCAGGGGAGTTTCCTACAATGAGCAGTTCTTC.

The CDR3 DNA follows: TGTGCCAGCAGCTTGGGGGCGTCTCCCTACGAGCAGTACTTC. It specifies CASSLGASPYEQYF. This chain joins TRBV9 and TRBJ2-7; possibly TRBD1 for D (6 bases). CDR1 and CDR2 from the germline V gene are SGDLS and YYNGEE. Trimming left V 4 bases short and J 2 bases short, with 13 bases between. The CDR3 has 14 residues.

This clone was found once. V usage is TRBV7-2 and J usage is TRBJ2-1; tentatively, D is TRBD2 (6 bases). The CDR3 extends over 15 amino acids. Germline-derived CDR1 and CDR2 are SGHTA and FQGNSA. V lost 4 bases to trimming and J lost 1 base, with 11 bases between them. The CDR3 DNA is TGTGCCAGCAGCTCAGGCGGGGCATCCTACAATGAGCAGTTCTTC. This translates into CASSSGGASYNEQFF.

The chain uses TRBV12-5 and TRBJ1-6, with TRBD1 matching over 8 bases. J lost 9 bases, V lost 6 bases, and 7 bases had no gene match. The CDR3 is 14 amino acids. Per the germline V gene, CDR1 is LGHNT and CDR2 is FRNRAP. The DNA for the CDR3 is TGTGCTAGTGGAACCACAGGGGGTATTTCACCCCTCCACTTT. Translation gives CASGTTGGISPLHF.

The chain uses TRBV9 and TRBJ2-7; TRBD1 is a possible D gene (6 bases). The CDR3 sequence is 16 residues long. V was cut by 0 bases and J by 0 bases, with 13 bases left in between. Germline CDR1 SGDLS, CDR2 YYNGEE. Here the CDR3 reads CASSVGLQGGSYEQYF. The CDR3 coding sequence is TGTGCCAGCAGCGTAGGTCTACAGGGCGGCTCCTACGAGCAGTACTTC.

The gene calls are TRBV2 and TRBJ2-5; D is uncertain. V shed 7 bases and J shed 2 bases, with 11 bases lying between them. Germline lookup yields CDR1 SNHLY and CDR2 FYNNEI. The CDR3 runs 13 residues. The CDR3 region has the DNA TGTGCCAGCAACAGCCCCCTTCAAGAGACCCAGTACTTC. Protein sequence: CASNSPLQETQYF.

This clone was counted a single time. The CDR3 loop is CASSYRDYNSPLHF. CDR3 sequence (DNA): TGTGCCAGCAGCTACAGGGACTATAATTCACCCCTCCACTTT. This rearrangement joins TRBV5-6 to TRBJ1-6; weak D call: TRBD1 (6 bases). Deletions cut 3 bases from V and 3 bases from J, with 7 bases between. Germline V gives CDR1 SGHDT, CDR2 YYEEEE. This CDR3 is built from 14 residues.

The chain recombines TRBV11-2 with TRBJ2-1, with D possibly TRBD1 on 6 matching bases. Germline V gene data show CDR1 as SGHAT and CDR2 as FQNNGV. This CDR3 contains 15 residues. Trimming took 3 bases from V and 5 from J, leaving 14 bases between them. The CDR3 loop is CASSFGQYTDNEQFF. The CDR3 DNA follows: TGTGCCAGCAGCTTCGGACAGTATACCGACAATGAGCAGTTCTTC.

The chain combines TRBV11-2 with TRBJ2-2; D is unresolved. V was shortened by 7 bases and J by 8 bases, with 14 bases between the two germline ends. Germline-derived CDR1 and CDR2 are SGHAT and FQNNGV. The CDR3 spans 13 residues. The CDR3 region has the DNA TGTGCCAGCACCTCGCGTACAGTGGGGGAGCTGTTTTTT. Protein sequence: CASTSRTVGELFF.

V usage is TRBV4-1 and J usage is TRBJ1-2; D is perhaps TRBD1 (5 bases). The CDR3 consists of 17 residues. Germline V gene data show CDR1 as MGHRA and CDR2 as YSYEKL. V dropped 6 bases and J dropped 0 bases, with 20 bases sitting between them. The DNA for the CDR3 is TGCGCCAGCAGTAACTTGGGGGGAGGGGTCTCTAACTATGGCTACACCTTC. It specifies CASSNLGGGVSNYGYTF.

This clone was counted a few times. The chain joins TRBV11-3 to TRBJ1-1; 7 nucleotides align to TRBD1. With V trimmed by 7 bases and J by 0 bases, 2 bases remained unmatched. Germline CDR1 SGHNT, CDR2 YENEEA. The CDR3 contains 13 residues. The CDR3 protein is CASMDRLNTEAFF. DNA of the CDR3: TGTGCCAGCATGGACAGGCTGAACACTGAAGCTTTCTTT.

This rearrangement joins TRBV5-8 to TRBJ2-3; 10 bases fit TRBD1. Trimming at V came to 4 bases and at J to 1 base, leaving 3 bases not matched to a gene. The V gene's germline CDR1 is SGHTS and CDR2 YDEGEE. The CDR3 is made up of 15 amino acids. CDR3 DNA sequence: TGTGCCAGCAGCGCGGGGACAGGGGGCACAGATACGCAGTATTTT. Translating gives CASSAGTGGTDTQYF.

J is TRBJ2-3 and V is TRBV6-1; tentatively, D is TRBD2 (7 bases). V lost 2 bases, J lost 2 bases, and 11 bases lay in between. The length of the CDR3 is 15 residues. Germline CDR1 and CDR2: MNHNS and SASEGT. CDR3 DNA sequence: TGTGCCAGCAGTGAATACGGGGGGCACACAGATACGCAGTATTTT. It codes for CASSEYGGHTDTQYF.

The gene calls are TRBV30 and TRBJ1-1, with D hard to call. The CDR3 consists of 9 residues. V was trimmed by 7 bases and J by 7 bases, leaving 7 bases between them. Germline V gene lookup returns CDR1 GTSNPN and CDR2 SVGIG (reference sequence). CDR3 DNA: TGTGCCTTGGAGTTTGAAGCTTTCTTT. This encodes CALEFEAFF.

The sample holds a few counts of this clone. V gene TRBV5-1 combines with J gene TRBJ1-1, with 9 bases lining up with TRBD1. The trim removed 4 bases at V and 1 base at J, leaving 11 bases unmatched. CDR3 length: 17 amino acids. Germline lookup yields CDR1 SGHRS and CDR2 YFSETQ. CDR3 DNA: TGCGCCAGCAGCAGTTACAGGGGGCTCGATGAGAACACTGAAGCTTTCTTT. The encoded protein is CASSSYRGLDENTEAFF.